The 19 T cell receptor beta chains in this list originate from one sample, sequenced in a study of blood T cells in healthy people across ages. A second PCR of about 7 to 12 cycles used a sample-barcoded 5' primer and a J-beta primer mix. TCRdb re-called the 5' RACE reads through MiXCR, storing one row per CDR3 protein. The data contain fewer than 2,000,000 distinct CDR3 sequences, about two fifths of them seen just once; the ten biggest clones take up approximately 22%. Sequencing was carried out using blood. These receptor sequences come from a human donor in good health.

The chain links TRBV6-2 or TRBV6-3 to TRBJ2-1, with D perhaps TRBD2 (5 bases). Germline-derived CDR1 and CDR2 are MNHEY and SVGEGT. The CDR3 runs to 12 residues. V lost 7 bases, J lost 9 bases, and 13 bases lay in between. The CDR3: CASTFSEGEQFF. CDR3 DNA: TGTGCCAGCACGTTCAGTGAGGGTGAGCAGTTCTTC.

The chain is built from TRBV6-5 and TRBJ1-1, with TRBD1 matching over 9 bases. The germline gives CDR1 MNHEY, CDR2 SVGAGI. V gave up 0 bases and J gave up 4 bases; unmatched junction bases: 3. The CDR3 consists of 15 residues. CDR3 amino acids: CASSYSQGAGTEAFF. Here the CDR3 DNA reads TGTGCCAGCAGTTACTCACAGGGGGCGGGCACTGAAGCTTTCTTT.

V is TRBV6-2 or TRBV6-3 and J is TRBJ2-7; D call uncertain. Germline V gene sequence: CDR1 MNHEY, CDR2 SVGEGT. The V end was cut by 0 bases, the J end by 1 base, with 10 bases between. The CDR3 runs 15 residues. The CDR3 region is CASSYSSPASYEQYF. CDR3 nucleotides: TGTGCCAGCAGTTACTCATCCCCGGCATCCTACGAGCAGTACTTC.

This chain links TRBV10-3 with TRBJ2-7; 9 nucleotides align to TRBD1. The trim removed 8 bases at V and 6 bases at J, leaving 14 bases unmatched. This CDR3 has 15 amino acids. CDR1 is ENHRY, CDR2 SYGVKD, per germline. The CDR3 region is CAIGVEEDRGTEQYF. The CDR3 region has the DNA TGTGCCATCGGGGTTGAGGAGGACAGGGGTACCGAGCAGTACTTC.

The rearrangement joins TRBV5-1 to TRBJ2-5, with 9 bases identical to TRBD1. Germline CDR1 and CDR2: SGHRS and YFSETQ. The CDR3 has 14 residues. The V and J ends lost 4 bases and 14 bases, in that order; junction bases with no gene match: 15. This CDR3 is CASSVGQGFSEQYF. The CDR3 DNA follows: TGCGCCAGCAGCGTTGGACAGGGGTTTTCCGAGCAATACTTC.

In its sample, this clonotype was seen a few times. DNA for the CDR3: TGTGCCAGCAAAGGGGCACGGGACAGGGGGCGAGTCTTATATGGCTACACCTTC. Amino acids: CASKGARDRGRVLYGYTF. This chain uses TRBV7-6 with TRBJ1-2; TRBD1 agrees at 12 bases. The junction had 17 bases not matched to a gene; V was cut back by 7 bases and J by 5 bases. Germline CDR1 reads SGHVS; CDR2 reads FNYEAQ. The CDR3 loop spans 18 amino acids.

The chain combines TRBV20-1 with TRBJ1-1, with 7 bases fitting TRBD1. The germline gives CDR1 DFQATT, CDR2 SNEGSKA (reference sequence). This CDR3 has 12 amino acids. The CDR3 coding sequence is TGCAGCGCCCGACAGGGTGGCACTGAAGCTTTCTTT. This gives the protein CSARQGGTEAFF.

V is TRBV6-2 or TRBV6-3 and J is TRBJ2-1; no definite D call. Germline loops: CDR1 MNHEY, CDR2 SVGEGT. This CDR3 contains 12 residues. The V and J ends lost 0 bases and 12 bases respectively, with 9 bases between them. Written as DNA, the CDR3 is TGTGCCAGCAGTTACTCGGGTGACCTGCAGTTCTTC. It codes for CASSYSGDLQFF.

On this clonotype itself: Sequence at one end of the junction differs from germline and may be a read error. CDR3 in amino acids: CANSQEFRADTTDTQYF. Written as DNA, the CDR3 is TGTGCCAACAGCCAAGAGTTTCGAGCGGATACCACAGATACGCAGTATTTT. The V call is TRBV4-2, the J call TRBJ2-3; the D gene is possibly TRBD2 (5 bases). Germline-derived CDR1 and CDR2 are LGHNA and YNFKEQ. This CDR3 contains 17 residues.

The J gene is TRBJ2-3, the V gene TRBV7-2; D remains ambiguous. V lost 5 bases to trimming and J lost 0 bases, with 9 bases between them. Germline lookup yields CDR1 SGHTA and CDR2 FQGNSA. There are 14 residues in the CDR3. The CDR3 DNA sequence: TGTGCCAGCAGCCACGGATCTAGCACAGATACGCAGTATTTT. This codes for CASSHGSSTDTQYF. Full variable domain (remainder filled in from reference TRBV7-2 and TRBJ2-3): GAGVSQSPSNKVTEKGKDVELRCDPISGHTALYWYRQSLGQGLEFLIYFQGNSAPDKSGLPSDRFSAERTGGSVSTLTIQRTQQEDSAVYLCASSHGSSTDTQYFGPGTRLTVL.

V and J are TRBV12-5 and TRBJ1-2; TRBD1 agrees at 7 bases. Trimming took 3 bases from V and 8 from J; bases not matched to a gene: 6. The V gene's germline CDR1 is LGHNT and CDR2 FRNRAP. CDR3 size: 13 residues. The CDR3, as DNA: TGTGCTAGTGGTTTCGAGACAGGGAGGGGCTACACCTTC. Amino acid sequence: CASGFETGRGYTF.

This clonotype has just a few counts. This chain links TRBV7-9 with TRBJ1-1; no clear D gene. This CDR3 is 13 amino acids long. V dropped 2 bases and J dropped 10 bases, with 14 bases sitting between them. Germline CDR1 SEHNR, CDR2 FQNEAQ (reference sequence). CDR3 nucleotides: TGTGCCAGCAGCTTAAGTACTGGCCCGGTAGCTTTCTTT. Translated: CASSLSTGPVAFF.

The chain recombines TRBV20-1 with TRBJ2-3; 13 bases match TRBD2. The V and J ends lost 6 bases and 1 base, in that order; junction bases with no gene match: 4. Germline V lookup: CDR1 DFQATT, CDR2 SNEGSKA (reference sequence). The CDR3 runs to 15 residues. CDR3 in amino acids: CSADGTSGGTDTQYF. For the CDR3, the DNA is TGCAGTGCGGACGGGACTAGCGGGGGCACAGATACGCAGTATTTT.

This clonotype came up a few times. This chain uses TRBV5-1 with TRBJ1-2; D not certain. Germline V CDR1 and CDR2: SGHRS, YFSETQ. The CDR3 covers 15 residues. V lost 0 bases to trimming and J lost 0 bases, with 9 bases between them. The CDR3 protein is CASSLAERTNYGYTF. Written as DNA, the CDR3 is TGCGCCAGCAGCTTGGCGGAACGCACTAACTATGGCTACACCTTC.

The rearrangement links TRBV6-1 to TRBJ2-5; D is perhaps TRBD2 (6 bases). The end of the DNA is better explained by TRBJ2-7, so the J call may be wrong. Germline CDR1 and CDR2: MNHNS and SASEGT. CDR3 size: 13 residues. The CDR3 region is CASRERGGLEQYF. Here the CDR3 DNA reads TGTGCCAGCAGGGAAAGGGGAGGACTCGAGCAGTACTTC.

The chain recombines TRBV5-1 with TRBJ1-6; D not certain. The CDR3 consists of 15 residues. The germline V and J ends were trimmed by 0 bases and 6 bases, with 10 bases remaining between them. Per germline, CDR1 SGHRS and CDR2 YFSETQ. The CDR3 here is CASSLGSLTNSPLHF. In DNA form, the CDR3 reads TGCGCCAGCAGCTTGGGGTCGTTAACTAATTCACCCCTCCACTTT.

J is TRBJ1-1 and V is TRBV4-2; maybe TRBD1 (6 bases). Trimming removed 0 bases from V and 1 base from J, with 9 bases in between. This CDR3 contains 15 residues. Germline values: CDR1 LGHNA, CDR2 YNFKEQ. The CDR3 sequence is CASSQEGGWNTEAFF. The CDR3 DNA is TGTGCCAGCAGCCAAGAAGGGGGTTGGAACACTGAAGCTTTCTTT.

CDR3 DNA: TGTGCCAGCAGCTTACGGGACGTCGATTCACCCCTCCACTTT. Translating gives CASSLRDVDSPLHF. V usage is TRBV9 and J usage is TRBJ1-6; D might be TRBD1 (5 bases). CDR1 and CDR2 (germline): SGDLS, YYNGEE. V lost 4 bases, J lost 8 bases, and 13 bases lay in between. This CDR3 is 14 amino acids long.

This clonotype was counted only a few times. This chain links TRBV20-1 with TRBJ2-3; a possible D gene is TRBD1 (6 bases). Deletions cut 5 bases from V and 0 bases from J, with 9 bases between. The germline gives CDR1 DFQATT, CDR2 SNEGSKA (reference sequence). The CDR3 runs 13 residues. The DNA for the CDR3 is TGCAGTGCTTGGGACACCAGCACAGATACGCAGTATTTT. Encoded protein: CSAWDTSTDTQYF.